This T cell receptor (beta chain) was identified during a study of vaccination and CD4 T cells after COVID-19. Looking at the study overall: Median time from COVID diagnosis to post-COVID sampling was more than 95 days (35 to 161). Overlapping peptides covering the spike proteins of SARS-CoV-2, HCoV-NL63, HCoV-OC43 and HCoV-229E were added to stimulate cells. Post-vaccination specimens were collected at a median of roughly 69 days following dose two (range 14 to 241).

As for treatment: roughly 11-day PBMC culture with coronavirus spike peptide pools or control peptides (ViraFEST assay). Under the ViraFEST approach, antigen-specific T cells were expanded with peptide pools and TCRs subsequently sequenced. Concerning this clonotype itself: Its target is not known.

An Oncomine TCR Beta short-read assay was used to sequence the DNA from cultured CD4+ T cells. TCRdb re-called the PCR reads with MiXCR, one entry per CDR3 protein. The sample consists of some 20,000 distinct CDR3 sequences, 40% to 50% of them appearing once. The CDR3 covers 19 residues. CDR1 is MNHEY, CDR2 SVGAGI, per germline. V was pared by 2 bases and J by 5 bases, with 22 bases between. V is TRBV6-5 and J is TRBJ1-6; weak D call: TRBD1 (5 bases). The TCR originated in a human donor who received a COVID-19 vaccine. Sequences were derived from CD4+ T cells from blood, cultured in vitro, sampled before SARS-CoV-2 vaccination. For the CDR3, the DNA is TGTGCCAGCAGTTACGACAGAACAGGAGAACGGGGGAATAATTCACCCCTCCACTTT. It is translated as CASSYDRTGERGNNSPLHF.